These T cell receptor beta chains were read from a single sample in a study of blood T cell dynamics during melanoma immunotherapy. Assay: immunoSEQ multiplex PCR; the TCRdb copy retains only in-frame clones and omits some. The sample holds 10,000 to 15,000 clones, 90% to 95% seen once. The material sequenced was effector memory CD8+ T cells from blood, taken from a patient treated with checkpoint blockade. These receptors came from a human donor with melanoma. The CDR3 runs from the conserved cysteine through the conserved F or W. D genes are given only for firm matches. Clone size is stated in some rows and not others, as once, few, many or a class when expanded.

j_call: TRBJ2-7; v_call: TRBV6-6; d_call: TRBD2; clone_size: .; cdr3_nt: TGTGCCAGCAGGAGACAGCGGGAGATACCGGACGAGCAGTACTTC; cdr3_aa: CASRRQREIPDEQYF
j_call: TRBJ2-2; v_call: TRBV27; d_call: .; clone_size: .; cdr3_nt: TGTGCCAGCGGTCCAAGGAGGGGCTTAAGCACCGGGGAGCTGTTTTTT; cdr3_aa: CASGPRRGLSTGELFF
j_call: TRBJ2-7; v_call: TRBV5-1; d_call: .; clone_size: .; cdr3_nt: TGCGCCAGCAGCTTATTCTACGAGCAGTACTTC; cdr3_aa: CASSLFYEQYF
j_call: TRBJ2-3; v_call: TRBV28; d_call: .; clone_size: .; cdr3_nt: TGTGCCAGCAGGGGGTACACTGATACGCAGTATTTT; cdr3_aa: CASRGYTDTQYF
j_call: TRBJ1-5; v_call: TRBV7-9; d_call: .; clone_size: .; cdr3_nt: TGTGCCAGCAGCCCCCAGACAGACTATAGCAATCAGCCCCAGCATTTT; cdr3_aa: CASSPQTDYSNQPQHF
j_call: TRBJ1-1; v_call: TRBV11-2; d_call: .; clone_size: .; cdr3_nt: TGTGCCAGCAGCGCGGGACACCCCGAAGCTTTCTTT; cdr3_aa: CASSAGHPEAFF
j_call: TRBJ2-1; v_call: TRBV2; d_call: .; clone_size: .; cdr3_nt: TGTGCCAGCAGTGAACCCTGGGGTGGCGGTGAGCAGTTCTTC; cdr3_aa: CASSEPWGGGEQFF
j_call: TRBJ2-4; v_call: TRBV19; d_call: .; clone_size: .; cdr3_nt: TGTGCCAGTAGTGCTGGATCAGGGGAGACGCTAGCCAAAAACATTCAGTACTTC; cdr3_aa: CASSAGSGETLAKNIQYF
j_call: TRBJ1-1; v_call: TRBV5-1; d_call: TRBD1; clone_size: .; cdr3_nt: TGCGCCAGCAGCTTGGCCGGGACAGGGAACGGGTTGAACACTGAAGCTTTCTTT; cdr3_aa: CASSLAGTGNGLNTEAFF
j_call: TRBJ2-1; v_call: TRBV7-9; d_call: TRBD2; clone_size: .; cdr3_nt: TGTGCCAGCAGCCTTGGCGGGGGTAGCCGACATGAGCAGTTCTTC; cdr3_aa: CASSLGGGSRHEQFF
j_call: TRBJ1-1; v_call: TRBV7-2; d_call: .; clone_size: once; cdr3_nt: TGTGCCAGCAGCTCCGCACTCACTGAAGCTTTCTTT; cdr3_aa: CASSSALTEAFF
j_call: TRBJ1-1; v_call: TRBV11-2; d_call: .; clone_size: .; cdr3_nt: TGTGCCAGCAGCTCCTCCCGTTGGGGAGACACTGAAGCTTTCTTT; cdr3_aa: CASSSSRWGDTEAFF
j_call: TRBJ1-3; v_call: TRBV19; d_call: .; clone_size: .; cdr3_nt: TGTGCCAGTAGTATAGTACCTGGAAACACCATATATTTT; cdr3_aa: CASSIVPGNTIYF
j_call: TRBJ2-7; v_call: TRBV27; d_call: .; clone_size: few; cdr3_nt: TGTGCCAGCAGTCCAGGGGTATCGGGGTACGAGCAGTACTTC; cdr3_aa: CASSPGVSGYEQYF
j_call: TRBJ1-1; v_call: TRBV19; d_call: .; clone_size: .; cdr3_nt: TGTGCCAGTAGTATCGGGTCGGGAGGGAACACTGAAGCTTTCTTT; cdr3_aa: CASSIGSGGNTEAFF
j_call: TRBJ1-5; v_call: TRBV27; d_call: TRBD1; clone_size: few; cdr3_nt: TGTGCCAGCAGTTTATCGATGAGGTGGGGACAGGGGGAACGTCAGCCCCAGCATTTT; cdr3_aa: CASSLSMRWGQGERQPQHF
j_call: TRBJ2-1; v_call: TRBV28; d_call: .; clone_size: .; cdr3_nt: TGTGCCAGCAGTTTTCCCACGAGGTTAGAACAAGCGGGGACATACAATGAGCAGTTCTTC; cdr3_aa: CASSFPTRLEQAGTYNEQFF
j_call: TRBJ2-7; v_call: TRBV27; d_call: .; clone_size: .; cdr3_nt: TGTGCCAGCAGTTTCGGGGGAGCCGCCTACGAGCAGTACTTC; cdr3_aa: CASSFGGAAYEQYF
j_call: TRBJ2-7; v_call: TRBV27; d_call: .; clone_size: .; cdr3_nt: TGTGCCAGCAGTTTATCCGGGTCGATCGTCTACGAGCAGTACTTC; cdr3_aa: CASSLSGSIVYEQYF
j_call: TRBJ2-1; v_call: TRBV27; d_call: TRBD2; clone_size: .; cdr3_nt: TGTGCCAGCAGTTTATCGCTAGCGGCGGTGAATGAGCAGTTCTTC; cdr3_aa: CASSLSLAAVNEQFF
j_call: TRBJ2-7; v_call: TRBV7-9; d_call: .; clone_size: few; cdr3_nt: TGTGCCAGCAGCGACGGACGGAACCTCTACGAGCAGTACTTC; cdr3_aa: CASSDGRNLYEQYF
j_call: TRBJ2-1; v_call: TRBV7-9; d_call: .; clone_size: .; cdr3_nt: TGTGCCAGCAGCCCCCCCGGGAGCAACTCGTTCAATGAGCAGTTCTTC; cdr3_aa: CASSPPGSNSFNEQFF
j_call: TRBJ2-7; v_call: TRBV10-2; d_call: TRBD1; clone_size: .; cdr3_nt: TGCGCCAGCAGCGGACAGGCGGGCTACGAGCAGTACTTC; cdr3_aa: CASSGQAGYEQYF
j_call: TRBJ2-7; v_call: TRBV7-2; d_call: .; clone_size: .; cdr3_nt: TGTGCCAGCAGCTTAGCGGAAACATCACCGTCCTTCTACGAGCAGTACTTC; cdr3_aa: CASSLAETSPSFYEQYF
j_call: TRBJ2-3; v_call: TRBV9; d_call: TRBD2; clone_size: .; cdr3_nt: TGTGCCAGCAGCGTAAGTGCGGGAGGGGGCACAGATACGCAGTATTTT; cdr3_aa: CASSVSAGGGTDTQYF
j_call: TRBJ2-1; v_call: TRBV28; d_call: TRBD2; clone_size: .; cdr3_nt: TGTGCCAGCAGTTCACTAGCGACCTCCTACAATGAGCAGTTCTTC; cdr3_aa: CASSSLATSYNEQFF
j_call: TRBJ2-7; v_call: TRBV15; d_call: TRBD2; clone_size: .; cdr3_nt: TGTGCCACCAGCAGAGATGGTCTAGCGGGTGGGAGGGATGAGCAGTACTTC; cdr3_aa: CATSRDGLAGGRDEQYF
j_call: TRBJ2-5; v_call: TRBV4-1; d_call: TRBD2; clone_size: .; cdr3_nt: TGCGCCAGCAGCCAAGCGGGAGGGGATGAGACCCAGTACTTC; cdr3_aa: CASSQAGGDETQYF
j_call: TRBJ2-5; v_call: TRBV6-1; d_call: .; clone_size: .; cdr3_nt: TGTGCCAGCAGGGAGGACAGTTTTGGAGAGACCCAGTACTTC; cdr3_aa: CASREDSFGETQYF
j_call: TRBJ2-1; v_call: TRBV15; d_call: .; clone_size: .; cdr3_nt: TGTGCCACCAGCCGTTCCGGTGAGCAGTTCTTC; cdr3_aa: CATSRSGEQFF
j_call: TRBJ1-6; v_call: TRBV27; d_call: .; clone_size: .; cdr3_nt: TGTGCCAGCACCGAACACATTTTTTCACCCCTCCACTTT; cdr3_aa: CASTEHIFSPLHF
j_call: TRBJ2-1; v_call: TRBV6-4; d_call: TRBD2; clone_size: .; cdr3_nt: TGTGCCAGCAGTCTCGGGACTAGCGGTTCCTACAATGAGCAGTTCTTC; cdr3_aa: CASSLGTSGSYNEQFF
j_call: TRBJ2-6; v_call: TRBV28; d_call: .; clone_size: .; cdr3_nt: TGTGCCAGCAGTTTGGACCACTCTGGGGCCAACGTCCTGACTTTC; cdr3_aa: CASSLDHSGANVLTF
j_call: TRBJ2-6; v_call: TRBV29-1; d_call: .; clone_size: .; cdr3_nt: TGCAGCGTTGGTCCAACTGAGAACTCTGGGGCCAACGTCCTGACTTTC; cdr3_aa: CSVGPTENSGANVLTF
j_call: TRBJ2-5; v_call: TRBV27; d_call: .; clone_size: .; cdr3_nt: TGTGCCAGCAGTTTAGGGGGGTCACAAGAGACCCAGTACTTC; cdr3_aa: CASSLGGSQETQYF
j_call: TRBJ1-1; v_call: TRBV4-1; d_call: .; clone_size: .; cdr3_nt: TGCGCCAGCAGCCAGACACTGGACACTGAAGCTTTCTTT; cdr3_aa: CASSQTLDTEAFF
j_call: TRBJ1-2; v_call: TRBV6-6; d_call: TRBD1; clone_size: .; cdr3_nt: TGTGCCAGCAGATGGACAGGGAATGGCTACACCTTC; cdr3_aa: CASRWTGNGYTF
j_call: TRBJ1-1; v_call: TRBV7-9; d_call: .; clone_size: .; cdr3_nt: TGTGCCAGCAGCTTTTATGCGGGGGTCTCAGGTGAAGCTTTCTTT; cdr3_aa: CASSFYAGVSGEAFF
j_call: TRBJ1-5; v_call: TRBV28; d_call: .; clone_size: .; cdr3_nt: TGTGCCAGCAGGTACAGCGGTCAGCCCCAGCATTTT; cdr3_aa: CASRYSGQPQHF
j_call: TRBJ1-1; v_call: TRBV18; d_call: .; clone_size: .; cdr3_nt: TGTGCCAGCTCACCCACGGGCGGGGGCATCATCACTGAAGCTTTCTTT; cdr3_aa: CASSPTGGGIITEAFF
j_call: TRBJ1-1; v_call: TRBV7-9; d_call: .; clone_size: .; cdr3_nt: TGTGCCAGCAGCTTAGGGGCAGGAGAAGCTTTCTTT; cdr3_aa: CASSLGAGEAFF
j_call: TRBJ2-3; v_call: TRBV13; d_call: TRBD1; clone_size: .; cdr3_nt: TGTGCCAGCAGCTCAGCAGGGACAGGGAGTTCAGATACGCAGTATTTT; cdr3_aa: CASSSAGTGSSDTQYF
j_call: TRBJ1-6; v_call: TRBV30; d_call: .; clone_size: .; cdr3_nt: TGTGCCTGGAGTGTACTTTCACCCCTCCACTTT; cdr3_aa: CAWSVLSPLHF
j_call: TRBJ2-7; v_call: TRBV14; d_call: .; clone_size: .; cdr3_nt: TGTGCCAGCAGCCAAGGCTCTACAGGCGGCTACGAGCAGTACTTC; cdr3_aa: CASSQGSTGGYEQYF
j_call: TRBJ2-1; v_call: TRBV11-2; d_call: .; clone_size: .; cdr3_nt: TGTGCCAGCAGCTTATATATTGGGGAGAATGAGCAGTTCTTC; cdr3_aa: CASSLYIGENEQFF
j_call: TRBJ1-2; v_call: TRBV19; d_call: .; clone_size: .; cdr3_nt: TGTGCCAGCGACTACGGGGCGAGCTATGGCTACACCTTC; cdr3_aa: CASDYGASYGYTF
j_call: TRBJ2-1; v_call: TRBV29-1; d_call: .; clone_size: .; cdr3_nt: TGCAGCGTTGAGGGACTCGCCCGAGACAATGAGCAGTTCTTC; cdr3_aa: CSVEGLARDNEQFF
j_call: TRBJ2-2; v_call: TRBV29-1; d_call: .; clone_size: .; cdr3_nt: TGCAGCGTTGTAGAATACGGCGGGGAGCTGTTTTTT; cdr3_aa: CSVVEYGGELFF
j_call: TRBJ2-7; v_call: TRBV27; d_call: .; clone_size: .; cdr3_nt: TGTGCCAGCAGTTCACAGGGAGGGGATCCCGAGCAGTACTTC; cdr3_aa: CASSSQGGDPEQYF
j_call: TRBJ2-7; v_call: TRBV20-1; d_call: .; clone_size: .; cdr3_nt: TGCAGTGCTAGAGACCTACGTGGGCAGTACTTC; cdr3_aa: CSARDLRGQYF
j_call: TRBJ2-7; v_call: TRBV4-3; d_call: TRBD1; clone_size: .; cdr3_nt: TGCGCCAGCAGCCTCGGACAGGGGAACTACGAGCAGTACTTC; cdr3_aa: CASSLGQGNYEQYF
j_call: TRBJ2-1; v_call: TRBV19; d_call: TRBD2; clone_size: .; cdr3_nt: TGTGCCAGTGGTTCTAGCGGGAGTTTCAGCTACAATGAGCAGTTCTTC; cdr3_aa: CASGSSGSFSYNEQFF
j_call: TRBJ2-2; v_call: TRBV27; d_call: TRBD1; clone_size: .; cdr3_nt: TGTGCCAGCAGTGCACAGGGGGCTCACGGGGAGCTGTTTTTT; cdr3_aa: CASSAQGAHGELFF
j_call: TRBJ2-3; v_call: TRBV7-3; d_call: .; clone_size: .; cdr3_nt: TGTGCCAGCAGCTTATCCGGAACTAGCACAGATACGCAGTATTTT; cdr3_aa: CASSLSGTSTDTQYF
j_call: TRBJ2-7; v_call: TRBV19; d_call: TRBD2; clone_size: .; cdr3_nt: TGTGCCAGTAGTCTGACACTAGCGCGAGAGCAGTACTTC; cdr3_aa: CASSLTLAREQYF
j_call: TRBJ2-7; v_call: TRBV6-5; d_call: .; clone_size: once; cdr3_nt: TGTGCCAGCAGCAGGGAATCAACCTACGAGCAGTACTTC; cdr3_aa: CASSRESTYEQYF
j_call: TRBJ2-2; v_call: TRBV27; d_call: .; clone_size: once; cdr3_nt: TGTGCCAGCAGTTTTTCAAGGGCGACCGGGGAGCTGTTTTTT; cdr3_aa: CASSFSRATGELFF